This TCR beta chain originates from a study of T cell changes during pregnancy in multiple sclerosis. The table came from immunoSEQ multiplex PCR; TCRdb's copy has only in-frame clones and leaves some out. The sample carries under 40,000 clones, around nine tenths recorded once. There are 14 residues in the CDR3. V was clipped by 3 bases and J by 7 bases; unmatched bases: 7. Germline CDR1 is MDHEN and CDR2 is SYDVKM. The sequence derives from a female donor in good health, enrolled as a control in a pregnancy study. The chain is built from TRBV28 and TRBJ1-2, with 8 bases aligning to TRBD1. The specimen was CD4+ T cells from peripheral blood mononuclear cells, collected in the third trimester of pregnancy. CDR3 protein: CASSLLQGDGGYTF. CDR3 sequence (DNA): TGTGCCAGCAGTTTGCTACAGGGGGATGGTGGCTACACCTTC.